The 4 T cell receptor beta chains below were found in one sample sequenced in a study of T cell responses to AZD1222 COVID-19 vaccine. Clones were read by immunoSEQ multiplex PCR, and TCRdb kept only the in-frame ones, dropping some. This table has fewer than 150,000 clones, about 91% appearing once. The sequenced sample was peripheral blood, obtained on day 0 of AZD1222 vaccination. Receptors originate from an adult in good health.

The CDR3 coding sequence is TGCGCCAGCAGTGAGTCGGGGTTTAACACTGAAGCTTTCTTT. Translated: CASSESGFNTEAFF. The chain employs TRBV10-1 and TRBJ1-1; D is uncertain. The germline V and J ends were trimmed by 0 bases and 2 bases, with 7 bases remaining between them. The germline V gene has CDR1 WNHNN and CDR2 SYGVQD (reference sequence). CDR3 length equals 14 residues.

This clone has just one count. The chain has TRBV7-3 and TRBJ1-2, with D tentatively TRBD1 (5 bases). Per germline, CDR1 SGHTA and CDR2 FQGTGA. V lost 8 bases and J 2 bases, leaving 18 bases between the germline ends. The CDR3 is 15 residues long. The CDR3 DNA is TGTGCCAGCCTAAGCCAAGGGGCGACCAACTATGGCTACACCTTC. Protein product: CASLSQGATNYGYTF.

The V and J genes are TRBV14 and TRBJ1-1; possible D gene TRBD1, 5 bases. This CDR3 has 15 amino acids. Trimming stripped 0 bases from V and 5 bases from J, with 13 bases between. CDR1 is SGHDN, CDR2 FVKESK, per germline. The CDR3 DNA reads TGTGCCAGCAGCCAAGATATTTGGGGCAGGACTGAAGCTTTCTTT. Amino acid sequence: CASSQDIWGRTEAFF. The full variable domain, in which reference TRBV14 and TRBJ1-1 provide the parts outside the CDR3, is EAGVTQFPSHSVIEKGQTVTLRCDPISGHDNLYWYRRVMGKEIKFLLHFVKESKQDESGMPNNRFLAERTGGTYSTLKVQPAELEDSGVYFCASSQDIWGRTEAFFGQGTRLTVV.

V is TRBV6-6 and J is TRBJ2-7; D unclear. CDR1 and CDR2 from the germline V gene are MNHNY and SVGAGI (reference sequence). Trimming stripped 0 bases from V and 7 bases from J, with 10 bases between. This CDR3 region has 13 residues. The CDR3 reads CASSYSTGGEQYF. In DNA, the CDR3 is TGTGCCAGCAGTTACTCGACTGGTGGGGAGCAGTACTTC.